This T cell receptor beta chain was captured by sequencing in a study of blood T cell repertoires in COVID-19. Whole-study context: PBMCs, B-cell-depleted T cells, or T cells were the source of the cDNA or gDNA that made up the material.

Those enrolled in Seattle joined during active infection and were followed longitudinally afterward. With V trimmed by 3 bases and J by 4 bases, 9 bases remained unmatched. Germline V CDR1 and CDR2: SNHLY, FYNNEI. The CDR3 totals 16 residues. Original methodology: Reference gene primer amplification gave estimated nucleated cell counts. The assay was immunoSEQ multiplex PCR, and TCRdb's table has in-frame clones only and misses some. The V and J calls and clone size are taken from that table; D and trimming were inferred from the DNA. This table holds about 160,000 clones, around nine tenths found once.

The sequence was obtained from a woman aged 65 to 85 with COVID-19, enrolled during active disease. Sequences were obtained from peripheral blood. This sequence joins TRBV2 and TRBJ1-5; TRBD1 agrees at 7 bases. The CDR3 reads CASSDSRDRVNQPQHF. CDR3 DNA sequence: TGTGCCAGCAGTGACTCCCGGGACAGAGTGAATCAGCCCCAGCATTTT.